The 24 T cell receptor beta chains below all came from one sample that was sequenced in a study of cytomegalovirus exposure and HLA in healthy donors. It was with 60 Vbeta and 13 Jbeta primers that the PCR ran. Profiled with immunoSEQ multiplex PCR; TCRdb holds only in-frame clones, not every one. The sample has roughly 140,000 clones, 65% to 85% seen once. Sequencing was performed on PBMCs. All receptors derive from a woman aged 40 to 50 in good health and CMV-seropositive.

J is TRBJ2-5 and V is TRBV6-1; 7 bases line up with TRBD1. Gene TRBJ2-7 matches the end of the DNA better, so the J call may be wrong. The CDR3 has 14 residues. The V gene's germline CDR1 is MNHNS and CDR2 SASEGT. The CDR3 DNA reads TGTGCCAGCAGTCTTGACAGGGCCTCCTACGAGCAGTACTTC. Amino acids: CASSLDRASYEQYF.

The chain links TRBV6-1 to TRBJ2-7; 8 bases align to TRBD2. Germline CDR1 reads MNHNS; CDR2 reads SASEGT. The CDR3 consists of 15 residues. V dropped 4 bases and J dropped 0; count of bases not matched to a gene: 5. The CDR3 DNA reads as TGTGCCAGCAGTGGGGGACTAGGGAGCTCCTACGAGCAGTACTTC. The encoded protein is CASSGGLGSSYEQYF.

The V and J genes are TRBV4-1 and TRBJ2-3; TRBD2 might be the D (5 bases). The length of the CDR3 is 14 residues. Germline CDR1 reads MGHRA; CDR2 reads YSYEKL. V was trimmed by 5 bases and J by 7 bases, leaving 16 bases between them. The CDR3 sequence: CASSEGTGSYTQYF. The CDR3 DNA is TGCGCCAGCAGCGAGGGTACGGGGTCGTATACGCAGTATTTT.

The chain is built from TRBV5-6 and TRBJ1-6, with 8 bases aligning to TRBD1. The CDR3 runs 16 residues. Losses at the gene ends were 2 bases for V and 4 bases for J; bases not matched to a gene: 5. From germline, CDR1 is SGHDT and CDR2 YYEEEE. CDR3 coding DNA: TGTGCCAGCAGCTTCGGACAGGGTTTTTATAATTCACCCCTCCACTTT. Translation: CASSFGQGFYNSPLHF. The variable domain in full, with the rest retrieved from reference TRBV5-6 and TRBJ1-6, is DAGVTQSPTHLIKTRGQQVTLRCSPKSGHDTVSWYQQALGQGPQFIFQYYEEEERQRGNFPDRFSGHQFPNYSSELNVNALLLGDSALYLCASSFGQGFYNSPLHFGNGTRLTVT.

The rearrangement links TRBV5-1 to TRBJ1-4; TRBD1 matches at 8 bases. CDR3 length: 16 amino acids. Germline CDR1 SGHRS, CDR2 YFSETQ. Trimming at V came to 7 bases and at J to 4 bases, leaving 12 bases not matched to a gene. The CDR3 region has the DNA TGCGCCAGCGGGACACAGACAGGGGCGGTTAATGAAAAACTGTTTTTT. As protein: CASGTQTGAVNEKLFF. The variable domain in full, with the rest retrieved from reference TRBV5-1 and TRBJ1-4, is KAGVTQTPRYLIKTRGQQVTLSCSPISGHRSVSWYQQTPGQGLQFLFEYFSETQRNKGNFPGRFSGRQFSNSRSEMNVSTLELGDSALYLCASGTQTGAVNEKLFFGSGTQLSVL.

This clone was seen once. The rearrangement links TRBV7-6 to TRBJ2-1; D is possibly TRBD1 (6 bases). Per germline, CDR1 SGHVS and CDR2 FNYEAQ. The CDR3 extends over 14 amino acids. V was shortened by 1 base and J by 4 bases, with 8 bases between the two germline ends. The CDR3 protein is CASSLGTDYNEQFF. In DNA, the CDR3 is TGTGCCAGCAGCTTAGGGACAGATTACAATGAGCAGTTCTTC. The full variable domain, in which reference TRBV7-6 and TRBJ2-1 provide the parts outside the CDR3, is GAGVSQSPRYKVTKRGQDVALRCDPISGHVSLYWYRQALGQGPEFLTYFNYEAQQDKSGLPNDRFSAERPEGSISTLTIQRTEQRDSAMYRCASSLGTDYNEQFFGPGTRLTVL.

This clone was recorded only once. V and J are TRBV2 and TRBJ1-1; no clear D gene. The CDR3 has 15 residues. Trimming took 4 bases from V and 1 from J, leaving 13 bases between them. CDR1 is SNHLY, CDR2 FYNNEI, per germline. The DNA of the CDR3 is TGTGCCAGCAGTGGTTGGGCCGTGGAGAACACTGAAGCTTTCTTT. It codes for CASSGWAVENTEAFF.

The V and J genes are TRBV6-4 and TRBJ1-1, with TRBD1 identical over 9 bases. The germline V gene has CDR1 MRHNA and CDR2 SNTAGT. With V trimmed by 5 bases and J by 8 bases, 9 bases remained unmatched. The CDR3 is made up of 14 amino acids. The CDR3 is CASSQNRGRGEAFF. Here the CDR3 DNA reads TGTGCCAGCAGTCAAAACAGGGGGCGCGGAGAAGCTTTCTTT.

The CDR3 DNA sequence: TGTGCCAGCAGCACCCAGGGACTTTGGGGGGGCCAGTACTTC. Residues: CASSTQGLWGGQYF. This chain uses TRBV7-6 with TRBJ2-5; the match to TRBD2 covers 7 bases. The V and J ends lost 5 bases and 10 bases, in that order; junction bases with no gene match: 13. From germline, CDR1 is SGHVS and CDR2 FNYEAQ. The CDR3 totals 14 residues.

The rearrangement links TRBV2 to TRBJ2-1, with 11 bases aligning to TRBD1. CDR1 SNHLY and CDR2 FYNNEI come from the germline V gene. The CDR3 sequence is 19 residues long. Losses at the gene ends were 6 bases for V and 0 bases for J; bases not matched to a gene: 13. The CDR3 reads CASSARTGGPLSSYNEQFF. The CDR3 DNA reads TGTGCCAGCAGCGCCCGGACAGGGGGCCCCCTTAGCTCCTACAATGAGCAGTTCTTC.

The chain has TRBV6-1 and TRBJ2-7; maybe TRBD2 (5 bases). The germline gives CDR1 MNHNS, CDR2 SASEGT. This CDR3 is 13 amino acids long. Trimming left V 6 bases short and J 6 bases short, with 15 bases between. CDR3 amino acids: CASSGLAGSEQYF. The DNA of the CDR3 is TGTGCCAGCAGCGGACTGGCCGGGTCCGAGCAGTACTTC.

The table lists this clone with a count of one. The CDR3, as DNA: TGTGCCAGCAGCTTGACAGCGGGAGAGACCCAGTACTTC. This encodes CASSLTAGETQYF. The chain uses TRBV13 and TRBJ2-5, with D tentatively TRBD2 (6 bases). Trimming pared 3 bases from V and 4 bases from J, leaving 9 bases between. Germline V gene sequence: CDR1 PRHDT, CDR2 FYEKMQ (reference sequence). This CDR3 has 13 amino acids. Supplemented by reference TRBV13 and TRBJ2-5, the full variable domain reads AAGVIQSPRHLIKEKRETATLKCYPIPRHDTVYWYQQGPGQDPQFLISFYEKMQSDKGSIPDRFSAQQFSDYHSELNMSSLELGDSALYFCASSLTAGETQYFGPGTRLLVL.

This clone has a handful of counts. This sequence joins TRBV4-1 and TRBJ2-3; 10 bases are shared with TRBD2. The CDR3 runs 17 residues. Germline loops: CDR1 MGHRA, CDR2 YSYEKL. V lost 0 bases, J lost 5 bases, and 8 bases stayed unmatched. CDR3 DNA: TGCGCCAGCAGCCAAGATAGGAGCGGGGGGGCACAAGATACGCAGTATTTT. It translates to CASSQDRSGGAQDTQYF.

This rearrangement joins TRBV2 to TRBJ2-1; D is perhaps TRBD2 (5 bases). Germline loops: CDR1 SNHLY, CDR2 FYNNEI. The V gene lost 5 bases and the J gene lost 7 bases, with 15 bases spanning the gap. The CDR3 extends over 14 amino acids. CDR3 nucleotide sequence: TGTGCCAGCAGTTCAAGCCCCGGGGTGAATGAGCAGTTCTTC. It is translated as CASSSSPGVNEQFF.

The chain couples TRBV11-2 to TRBJ1-1; TRBD1 aligns across 8 bases. Per the germline V gene, CDR1 is SGHAT and CDR2 is FQNNGV. Trimming removed 5 bases from V and 5 bases from J; junction bases left unmatched: 4. The CDR3 covers 13 residues. The CDR3: CASSPQGATEAFF. CDR3 bases: TGTGCCAGCAGCCCCCAGGGGGCAACTGAAGCTTTCTTT.

In this sample, this clone turned up a few times. The chain joins TRBV7-6 to TRBJ1-6; D ambiguous. Germline V lookup: CDR1 SGHVS, CDR2 FNYEAQ. Deletions cut 3 bases from V and 6 bases from J, with 3 bases between. The CDR3 spans 12 residues. CDR3 in DNA: TGTGCCAGCAGCTTCTCTAATTCACCCCTCCACTTT. Translated, it gives CASSFSNSPLHF.

This clone turned up a few times. The chain carries TRBV7-2 and TRBJ2-7; TRBD1 is a possible D gene (5 bases). Germline V CDR1 and CDR2: SGHTA, FQGNSA. This CDR3 is 15 amino acids long. The V and J ends lost 5 bases and 1 base respectively, with 15 bases between them. The CDR3 DNA is TGTGCCAGCAGCCCGACAGTAATGACTTCCTACGAGCAGTACTTC. It translates to CASSPTVMTSYEQYF.

A few counts support this clone. The rearrangement joins TRBV10-1 to TRBJ2-2, with D uncertain. V shed 6 bases and J shed 1 base, with 3 bases lying between them. This CDR3 spans 12 amino acids. CDR1 and CDR2 from the germline V gene are WNHNN and SYGVQD (reference sequence). CDR3 in amino acids: CASSGNTGELFF. The CDR3, as DNA: TGCGCCAGCAGCGGGAACACCGGGGAGCTGTTTTTT.

The rearrangement joins TRBV10-1 to TRBJ2-7, with TRBD1 matching 7 bases. Germline V gene data show CDR1 as WNHNN and CDR2 as SYGVQD (reference sequence). The V segment lost 5 bases and the J segment 2 bases; nucleotides outside the gene matches: 3. The CDR3 contains 13 residues. The CDR3 sequence: CASSPGTAYEQYF. CDR3 DNA: TGCGCCAGCAGTCCCGGGACAGCCTACGAGCAGTACTTC.

This chain uses TRBV4-1 with TRBJ1-2, with D possibly matching TRBD1 (5 bases). The CDR3 contains 15 residues. CDR1 is MGHRA, CDR2 YSYEKL, per germline. Between the trimmed V and J ends, which lost 1 base and 0 bases, there was a span of 9 bases. The CDR3 DNA is TGCGCCAGCAGCCAAGGATGGGGGGCTAACTATGGCTACACCTTC. This gives the protein CASSQGWGANYGYTF.

The chain links TRBV6-5 to TRBJ1-3; tentative D call: TRBD1 (6 bases). The CDR3 loop spans 15 amino acids. Trimming left V 5 bases short and J 2 bases short, with 13 bases between. Germline V gives CDR1 MNHEY, CDR2 SVGAGI. The CDR3 sequence: CASSGSRGTGNTIYF. Here the CDR3 DNA reads TGTGCCAGCAGTGGGAGCAGGGGAACTGGAAACACCATATATTTT.

This clone has more than one count but fewer than ten. The V call is TRBV5-1, the J call TRBJ1-2, with D possibly matching TRBD1 (5 bases). The CDR3 is 15 amino acids. Germline CDR1 and CDR2: SGHRS and YFSETQ. Trimming shortened V by 0 bases and J by 1 base, and 10 bases separated the two germline ends. The CDR3 bases are TGCGCCAGCAGCTTGGGCGACGGGGGTAACTATGGCTACACCTTC. It specifies CASSLGDGGNYGYTF.

The chain recombines TRBV30 with TRBJ1-5; tentatively, D is TRBD1 (6 bases). Germline V gene data show CDR1 as GTSNPN and CDR2 as SVGIG (reference sequence). The CDR3 is 13 residues long. V was cut by 0 bases and J by 9 bases, with 12 bases left in between. The CDR3 nucleotides read TGTGCCTGGAGTGTAGGGGGGGAACGGCCCCAGCATTTT. Protein: CAWSVGGERPQHF.

This chain joins TRBV5-4 and TRBJ1-2, with 12 bases fitting TRBD1. The CDR3 totals 13 residues. J lost 9 bases, V lost 4 bases, and 4 bases had no gene match. The germline V gene encodes CDR1 SGHNT and CDR2 YYREEE (reference sequence). The CDR3 DNA reads TGTGCCAGCAGCCCGGGGACAGGGGGCAGCTACACCTTC. This codes for CASSPGTGGSYTF.